Below, 21 T cell receptor beta chains from the same sample are listed, as sequenced in a study of PD-1 blockade in classical Hodgkin lymphoma. The assay was immunoSEQ multiplex PCR, and TCRdb's table has in-frame clones only and misses some. The top ten clones hold approximately 0.35% of a sample with 25,000 to 30,000 clones, 80% to 90% of them seen once. The time point denotes: newly diagnosed, previously untreated cHL patient sample. Thawed PBMCs underwent magnetic negative selection to yield purified CD4+ T cells. The sequencing input was CD4+ T cells from blood. These TCRs come from a human donor with classical Hodgkin lymphoma.

This clone was recorded only once. This chain uses TRBV5-1 with TRBJ2-1; tentatively, D is TRBD1 (6 bases). V was clipped by 0 bases and J by 4 bases, with 11 bases between them. Germline V gene sequence: CDR1 SGHRS, CDR2 YFSETQ. CDR3 length: 15 amino acids. The CDR3 here is CASSLVAGEYNEQFF. The CDR3 DNA is TGCGCCAGCAGCTTGGTAGCAGGGGAATACAATGAGCAGTTCTTC.

The sample holds a few counts of this clone. The J gene is TRBJ1-2, the V gene TRBV7-9, with D maybe TRBD1 (6 bases). Germline V gives CDR1 SEHNR, CDR2 FQNEAQ (reference sequence). With 5 bases removed from V and 4 bases from J, the gap between germline ends came to 8 bases. The CDR3 covers 12 residues. The CDR3 coding sequence is TGTGCCAGCAGCCCGGGGGCCTATGGCTACACCTTC. This encodes CASSPGAYGYTF. Variable domain in full (rest from reference TRBV7-9 and TRBJ1-2): DTGVSQNPRHKITKRGQNVTFRCDPISEHNRLYWYRQTLGQGPEFLTYFQNEAQLEKSRLLSDRFSAERPKGSFSTLEIQRTEQGDSAMYLCASSPGAYGYTFGSGTRLTVV.

This rearrangement joins TRBV19 to TRBJ2-7; 7 bases are shared with TRBD1. The CDR3 has 14 residues. The germline V gene has CDR1 LNHDA and CDR2 SQIVND (reference sequence). The trim removed 5 bases at V and 0 bases at J, leaving 4 bases unmatched. CDR3 loop: CASSQQGDSYEQYF. The CDR3, as DNA: TGTGCCAGTAGTCAGCAGGGGGACTCCTACGAGCAGTACTTC.

V usage is TRBV6-1 and J usage is TRBJ2-6, with D maybe TRBD1 (6 bases). From germline, CDR1 is MNHNS and CDR2 SASEGT. The CDR3 has 18 amino acids. V was cut by 3 bases and J by 0 bases, with 15 bases left in between. In nucleotides, the CDR3 is TGTGCCAGCAGTGATCTTGTGGGGGCCAGCTCTGGGGCCAACGTCCTGACTTTC. It specifies CASSDLVGASSGANVLTF.

The chain couples TRBV28 to TRBJ2-7, with D perhaps matching TRBD1 or TRBD2 (7 bases each). Germline CDR1 and CDR2: MDHEN and SYDVKM. V was trimmed by 5 bases and J by 3 bases, leaving 17 bases between them. The CDR3 length is 15 residues. The CDR3 region is CASSPGGAIFYEQYF. As DNA, the CDR3 is TGTGCCAGCAGTCCAGGGGGGGCAATATTCTACGAGCAGTACTTC.

This chain uses TRBV13 with TRBJ2-3, with 12 bases identical to TRBD2. This CDR3 is 17 amino acids long. Germline-derived CDR1 and CDR2 are PRHDT and FYEKMQ (reference sequence). The V and J ends lost 3 bases and 2 bases, in that order; junction bases with no gene match: 6. The DNA of the CDR3 is TGTGCCAGCAGCTTGGGTCTAGCGGGAGGGAACACAGATACGCAGTATTTT. This codes for CASSLGLAGGNTDTQYF.

Only one count was recorded for this clone. The chain recombines TRBV5-4 with TRBJ1-2; a weak D match, TRBD1 (6 bases). Trimming pared 4 bases from V and 5 bases from J, leaving 18 bases between. This CDR3 spans 15 amino acids. In germline, CDR1 is SGHNT, CDR2 YYREEE (reference sequence). The CDR3 loop is CASSTAGQQLYGYTF. The CDR3 DNA is TGTGCCAGCAGCACGGCAGGACAGCAACTTTATGGCTACACCTTC.

The chain employs TRBV4-1 and TRBJ2-1, with D uncertain. Trimming removed 5 bases from V and 4 bases from J, with 3 bases in between. This CDR3 contains 11 residues. Germline CDR1 and CDR2: MGHRA and YSYEKL. The CDR3 DNA sequence: TGCGCCAGCAGCGTTTACAATGAGCAGTTCTTC. Protein sequence: CASSVYNEQFF.

This rearrangement joins TRBV9 to TRBJ2-3; a weak D match, TRBD2 (6 bases). The CDR3 is made up of 17 amino acids. The V end was cut by 6 bases, the J end by 1 base, with 21 bases between. Germline V gene sequence: CDR1 SGDLS, CDR2 YYNGEE. The CDR3 DNA reads TGTGCCAGCAATAATGCAGCGGGCTATTCTCGCACAGATACGCAGTATTTT. This encodes CASNNAAGYSRTDTQYF. Together with reference TRBV9 and TRBJ2-3, the CDR3 gives the full variable domain: DSGVTQTPKHLITATGQRVTLRCSPRSGDLSVYWYQQSLDQGLQFLIQYYNGEERAKGNILERFSAQQFPDLHSELNLSSLELGDSALYFCASNNAAGYSRTDTQYFGPGTRLTVL.

The chain recombines TRBV28 with TRBJ2-1; D may be TRBD1 or TRBD2 (6 bases each). CDR3 length: 14 amino acids. The V end was cut by 5 bases, the J end by 3 bases, with 11 bases between. CDR1 and CDR2 from the germline V gene are MDHEN and SYDVKM. CDR3 amino acids: CASSHGGHYNEQFF. In nucleotides, the CDR3 is TGTGCCAGCAGTCACGGGGGCCACTACAATGAGCAGTTCTTC.

CDR3 bases: TGCGCCAGCAGCCAAGATCTCGGGACCCCACCGGGAGAGCAGTACTTC. Protein product: CASSQDLGTPPGEQYF. This chain joins TRBV4-3 and TRBJ2-7, with D perhaps matching TRBD1 or TRBD2 (5 bases each). V lost 0 bases and J lost 7, with 19 bases in between. The CDR3 length is 16 residues. Germline loops: CDR1 LGHNA, CDR2 YSLEER.

The CDR3 DNA follows: TGTGCCGACGGGGAGATAGATACGCAGTATTTT. It is translated as CADGEIDTQYF. V usage is TRBV7-2 and J usage is TRBJ2-3; TRBD2 is a possible D gene (5 bases). Trimming removed 11 bases from V and 5 bases from J, with 11 bases in between. Germline V gene data show CDR1 as SGHTA and CDR2 as FQGNSA. This CDR3 comprises 11 residues.

This chain uses TRBV27 with TRBJ2-1, with a weak D call TRBD1 (6 bases). The V end lost 3 bases, the J end lost 0 bases, and 12 bases lay between the germline ends. Germline V gene data show CDR1 as MNHEY and CDR2 as SMNVEV (reference sequence). The CDR3 runs 16 residues. The CDR3, as DNA: TGTGCCAGCAGTTTTGCCACGGGACACTCCTACAATGAGCAGTTCTTC. Encoded protein: CASSFATGHSYNEQFF.

This clone was counted a single time. V usage is TRBV10-3 and J usage is TRBJ2-1; 8 nucleotides agree with TRBD1. CDR3 length equals 14 residues. Germline V gene sequence: CDR1 ENHRY, CDR2 SYGVKD. Losses at the gene ends were 2 bases for V and 8 bases for J; bases not matched to a gene: 5. CDR3 region: CAISEGRGQDEQFF. DNA of the CDR3: TGTGCCATCAGTGAGGGCAGGGGGCAGGATGAGCAGTTCTTC.

The chain carries TRBV19 and TRBJ1-5; D may be TRBD1 (6 bases). The CDR3 contains 14 residues. The germline V gene has CDR1 LNHDA and CDR2 SQIVND (reference sequence). V lost 2 bases and J lost 4, with 9 bases in between. CDR3 protein: CASSIKQGNQPQHF. CDR3 nucleotides: TGTGCCAGTAGTATAAAACAGGGAAATCAGCCCCAGCATTTT.

The chain links TRBV11-2 to TRBJ2-7; weak D call: TRBD2 (6 bases). The germline CDR1 and CDR2 sequences are SGHAT and FQNNGV. With 5 bases removed from V and 0 bases from J, the gap between germline ends came to 11 bases. The CDR3 sequence is 14 residues long. The CDR3 nucleotides are TGTGCCAGCAGCATGACGGAGGGCTCCTACGAGCAGTACTTC. Its translation is CASSMTEGSYEQYF.

V usage is TRBV29-1 and J usage is TRBJ2-1, with TRBD2 identical over 13 bases. With V trimmed by 2 bases and J by 12 bases, 13 bases remained unmatched. The CDR3 loop spans 16 amino acids. CDR1 SQVTM and CDR2 ANQGSEA come from the germline V gene. The CDR3 loop is CSVERERLAGGGRQFF. The DNA for the CDR3 is TGCAGCGTTGAAAGAGAGCGACTAGCGGGAGGAGGACGGCAGTTCTTC.

The chain employs TRBV18 and TRBJ2-1; maybe TRBD2 (5 bases). This CDR3 is built from 13 residues. Trimming shortened V by 3 bases and J by 7 bases, and 10 bases separated the two germline ends. Germline CDR1 and CDR2: KGHSH and LQKENI. This CDR3 is CASSPGPGNEQFF. CDR3 sequence (DNA): TGTGCCAGCTCACCCGGACCGGGAAATGAGCAGTTCTTC.

V is TRBV4-2 and J is TRBJ1-1; D not resolved. The CDR3 contains 15 residues. The ends were cut back, 0 bases at V and 0 bases at J, with 8 bases in the middle. Per germline, CDR1 LGHNA and CDR2 YNFKEQ. CDR3 loop: CASSQDLGMNTEAFF. CDR3 nucleotide sequence: TGTGCCAGCAGCCAAGATTTAGGAATGAACACTGAAGCTTTCTTT.

The chain has TRBV7-8 and TRBJ2-7; D gene ambiguous. The CDR3 totals 12 residues. Germline V gene data show CDR1 as SGHVS and CDR2 as FQNEAQ. V was cut by 5 bases and J by 2 bases, with 7 bases left in between. CDR3 nucleotides: TGTGCCAGCAGCCCCGGACCCTACGAGCAGTACTTC. Protein product: CASSPGPYEQYF.

This clone has a single count. This rearrangement joins TRBV4-3 to TRBJ1-1, with D possibly matching TRBD1 (5 bases). V was shortened by 4 bases and J by 4 bases, with 25 bases between the two germline ends. The CDR3 consists of 18 residues. Germline assignment: CDR1 LGHNA and CDR2 YSLEER. The CDR3 region is CASSPRGVGPLAGTEAFF. Written as DNA, the CDR3 is TGCGCCAGCAGCCCAAGGGGCGTGGGGCCACTTGCCGGCACTGAAGCTTTCTTT.